The 24 T cell receptor beta chains in this list originate from one sample, sequenced in a study of T cells in Graves' hyperthyroidism and ophthalmopathy. TCR beta CDR3 region amplification was performed from RNA transcripts. The HTBI primer set was used in a first-round RT-PCR of the TCR CDR3. TCRdb re-called the multiplex PCR reads with MiXCR, one entry per CDR3 protein. The sample records about 360,000 distinct CDR3 sequences, about 18% being singletons. Material: blood. These receptors all stem from a young woman with Graves' hyperthyroidism.

In this sample, this clonotype turned up many times. V gene TRBV2 combines with J gene TRBJ2-7; 8 bases agree with TRBD1. With 7 bases clipped from V and 1 base from J, the junction kept 3 bases outside the gene matches. The CDR3 runs to 13 residues. Looked up from germline, CDR1 is SNHLY and CDR2 is FYNNEI. CDR3 sequence reads: CASTGQGSYEQYF. Written as DNA, the CDR3 is TGTGCCAGCACCGGACAGGGATCCTACGAGCAGTACTTC.

This clonotype was counted a few times. The chain is built from TRBV7-9 and TRBJ1-3; no clear D. The V gene lost 6 bases and the J gene lost 4 bases, with 10 bases spanning the gap. Germline CDR1 is SEHNR and CDR2 is FQNEAQ (reference sequence). The CDR3 consists of 13 residues. The CDR3, as DNA: TGTGCCAGCAGGAGCCCGCTCGGAAACACCATATATTTT. This codes for CASRSPLGNTIYF.

This clonotype appeared many times. This rearrangement joins TRBV7-3 to TRBJ2-2; no firm D call. Germline CDR1 is SGHTA and CDR2 is FQGTGA. There are 17 residues in the CDR3. V was trimmed by 5 bases and J by 4 bases, leaving 20 bases between them. This CDR3 reads CASSKEDASMSTGELFF. DNA of the CDR3: TGTGCCAGCAGCAAAGAGGACGCGTCGATGAGCACCGGGGAGCTGTTTTTT.

At least ten counts were recorded for this clonotype. The J gene is TRBJ1-2, the V gene TRBV7-2; TRBD1 is a possible D gene (6 bases). Germline-derived CDR1 and CDR2 are SGHTA and FQGNSA. The CDR3 has 14 amino acids. Trimming left V 6 bases short and J 7 bases short, with 18 bases between. The CDR3 sequence: CASRPWGHLSGYTF. Here the CDR3 DNA reads TGTGCCAGCAGGCCTTGGGGGCACTTGAGTGGCTACACCTTC.

This clonotype turned up a few times. One end of the junction varies from germline; a read error may be responsible. The chain uses TRBV5-1 and TRBJ2-7, with TRBD1 matching over 9 bases. Germline-derived CDR1 and CDR2 are SGHRS and YFSETQ. This CDR3 region has 10 residues. The CDR3 nucleotides read TGCGCCAGCACACAGGGGGCACGACACTTC. This gives the protein CASTQGARHF.

This clonotype occurred many times. The chain uses TRBV20-1 and TRBJ2-7; 7 bases align to TRBD2. The V and J ends lost 2 bases and 0 bases, in that order; junction bases with no gene match: 7. Germline V gene data show CDR1 as DFQATT and CDR2 as SNEGSKA (reference sequence). The CDR3 extends over 15 amino acids. CDR3 sequence reads: CSARTAGLSSYEQYF. CDR3 bases: TGCAGTGCTAGAACAGCGGGGCTGAGCTCCTACGAGCAGTACTTC.

This clonotype was detected ten times or more. The chain links TRBV6-5 to TRBJ1-1; 10 bases match TRBD1. Germline assignment: CDR1 MNHEY and CDR2 SVGAGI. V lost 2 bases to trimming and J lost 3 bases; unmatched junction nucleotides: 6. The CDR3 runs 16 residues. The CDR3 protein is CASSYPTGGLDTEAFF. In nucleotides, the CDR3 is TGTGCCAGCAGTTACCCGACAGGGGGCTTGGACACTGAAGCTTTCTTT.

The rearrangement links TRBV6-1 to TRBJ1-1; D is uncertain. The germline V gene has CDR1 MNHNS and CDR2 SASEGT. This CDR3 comprises 11 residues. V lost 8 bases to trimming and J lost 9 bases, with 13 bases between them. CDR3 in amino acids: CASARLGKAFF. In DNA form, the CDR3 reads TGTGCCAGCGCGAGGCTGGGAAAAGCTTTCTTT.

V gene TRBV3-1 combines with J gene TRBJ1-5, with 8 bases matching TRBD1. The CDR3 covers 14 residues. The junction had 9 bases not matched to a gene; V was cut back by 5 bases and J by 9 bases. From germline, CDR1 is LGHDT and CDR2 YNNKEL (reference sequence). The DNA for the CDR3 is TGTGCCAGCAGCGAAGGACAGGGACTGACGCCCCAGCATTTT. It is translated as CASSEGQGLTPQHF. The whole variable domain, remainder taken from reference TRBV3-1 and TRBJ1-5, is DTAVSQTPKYLVTQMGNDKSIKCEQNLGHDTMYWYKQDSKKFLKIMFSYNNKELIINETVPNRFSPKSPDKAHLNLHINSLELGDSAVYFCASSEGQGLTPQHFGDGTRLSIL.

This clonotype came up many times. J is TRBJ1-2 and V is TRBV15; tentative D call: TRBD1 (6 bases). Trimming took 0 bases from V and 2 from J, leaving 13 bases between them. The CDR3 totals 16 residues. From germline, CDR1 is LNHNV and CDR2 YYDKDF (reference sequence). CDR3 in amino acids: CATSRDHTGINYGYTF. CDR3 sequence (DNA): TGTGCCACCAGCAGAGATCACACAGGGATAAACTATGGCTACACCTTC.

This clonotype was found many times. The CDR3 DNA reads TGTGCCAGCAGCGGCCCCTACGAGCAGTACTTC. It is translated as CASSGPYEQYF. The chain couples TRBV5-5 to TRBJ2-7; D unresolved. The CDR3 is made up of 11 amino acids. Germline lookup yields CDR1 SGHKS and CDR2 YYEKEE (reference sequence). V dropped 4 bases and J dropped 2 bases, with 4 bases sitting between them.

At least ten counts were recorded for this clonotype. A much larger clone sits a single nucleotide away, making a read error possible. V usage is TRBV28 and J usage is TRBJ1-2; 8 nucleotides align to TRBD1. Germline CDR1 MDHEN, CDR2 SYDVKM. Trimming removed 8 bases from V and 7 bases from J; junction bases left unmatched: 3. CDR3 size: 11 residues. CDR3 sequence reads: CASWTGTGYTF. CDR3 DNA: TGTGCCAGCTGGACAGGGACTGGCTACACCTTC.

The table lists this clonotype with many counts. The chain carries TRBV12-3 or TRBV12-4 and TRBJ2-5; no clear D gene. The CDR3 sequence is 14 residues long. Deletions cut 2 bases from V and 2 bases from J, with 9 bases between. The CDR3 reads CASSLLATQETQYF. The DNA for the CDR3 is TGTGCCAGCAGTTTACTCGCAACTCAAGAGACCCAGTACTTC.

In its sample, this clonotype was seen many times. The V call is TRBV2, the J call TRBJ1-1; no firm D call. Germline loops: CDR1 SNHLY, CDR2 FYNNEI. V was pared by 4 bases and J by 2 bases, with 11 bases between. This CDR3 is 14 amino acids long. The CDR3 is CASSGVWFNTEAFF. The CDR3 DNA follows: TGTGCCAGCAGTGGTGTTTGGTTTAACACTGAAGCTTTCTTT. Based on the CDR3 plus reference TRBV2 and TRBJ1-1, the full variable domain is EPEVTQTPSHQVTQMGQEVILRCVPISNHLYFYWYRQILGQKVEFLVSFYNNEISEKSEIFDDQFSVERPDGSNFTLKIRSTKLEDSAMYFCASSGVWFNTEAFFGQGTRLTVV.

This clonotype was counted between two and nine times. The CDR3: CSVEALETQYF. The CDR3 nucleotides read TGCAGCGTTGAGGCTTTGGAGACCCAGTACTTC. This chain links TRBV29-1 with TRBJ2-5; D call uncertain. From germline, CDR1 is SQVTM and CDR2 ANQGSEA. The CDR3 covers 11 residues. Trimming removed 3 bases at V and 5 bases at J, with 7 bases between.

The table lists this clonotype with many counts. This chain uses TRBV12-3 or TRBV12-4 with TRBJ1-2; weak D call: TRBD1 (5 bases). V lost 6 bases and J 3 bases, leaving 11 bases between the germline ends. This CDR3 comprises 13 residues. CDR3 bases: TGTGCCAGCAGAAAGACAGCGGACTATGGCTACACCTTC. Protein sequence: CASRKTADYGYTF.

This clonotype was picked up a small number of times. V and J are TRBV7-9 and TRBJ1-2, with a weak D call TRBD1 (6 bases). V dropped 5 bases and J dropped 2 bases, with 9 bases sitting between them. Germline V gene data show CDR1 as SEHNR and CDR2 as FQNEAQ (reference sequence). This CDR3 contains 13 residues. The CDR3: CASSTRGNYGYTF. The DNA for the CDR3 is TGTGCCAGCAGCACTAGGGGGAACTATGGCTACACCTTC.

This clonotype was counted ten times or more. The DNA for the CDR3 is TGTGCCAGCAGTTACTCGGGCGGAGCGGCCAACGTCCTGACTTTC. This sequence encodes CASSYSGGAANVLTF. V gene TRBV6-2 or TRBV6-3 combines with J gene TRBJ2-6; D gene unclear. The germline V and J ends were trimmed by 0 bases and 6 bases, with 9 bases remaining between them. Germline values: CDR1 MNHEY, CDR2 SVGEGT. The CDR3 has 15 residues.

The table lists this clonotype with many counts. The chain employs TRBV29-1 and TRBJ1-1; no clear D. Germline lookup yields CDR1 SQVTM and CDR2 ANQGSEA. The length of the CDR3 is 13 residues. Trimming cost V 4 bases and J 4 bases, with 13 bases left between them. The DNA for the CDR3 is TGCAGCGTTGCGGGCAGGCTGCTCACTGAAGCTTTCTTT. It translates to CSVAGRLLTEAFF.

Ten or more counts support this clonotype. CDR3 sequence reads: CASSYSRKGRDIQYF. CDR3 DNA sequence: TGTGCCAGCAGTTACTCCAGGAAAGGGAGAGACATTCAGTACTTC. The V gene is TRBV6-5, the J gene TRBJ2-4, with a tentative D call TRBD2 (5 bases). The V gene lost 0 bases and the J gene lost 8 bases, with 14 bases spanning the gap. In germline, CDR1 is MNHEY, CDR2 SVGAGI. CDR3 length: 15 amino acids.

This clonotype came up many times. The rearrangement joins TRBV6-2 or TRBV6-3 to TRBJ1-5; possibly TRBD1 for D (5 bases). In germline, CDR1 is MNHEY, CDR2 SVGEGT. The V end lost 2 bases, the J end lost 1 base, and 18 bases lay between the germline ends. This CDR3 comprises 18 residues. CDR3 sequence (DNA): TGTGCCAGCAGTTACGCCCTCTTCGCGCGGGGGAGCAATCAGCCCCAGCATTTT. As protein: CASSYALFARGSNQPQHF.

This rearrangement joins TRBV29-1 to TRBJ1-2; no reliable D call. Per the germline V gene, CDR1 is SQVTM and CDR2 is ANQGSEA. V was cut by 3 bases and J by 4 bases, with 9 bases left in between. The CDR3 totals 12 residues. CDR3 sequence: CSVEEAGYGYTF. CDR3 DNA sequence: TGCAGCGTTGAGGAGGCGGGCTATGGCTACACCTTC.

The chain joins TRBV12-3 or TRBV12-4 to TRBJ1-1; a possible D gene is TRBD1 (5 bases). This CDR3 spans 13 amino acids. The V end lost 1 base, the J end lost 6 bases, and 9 bases lay between the germline ends. CDR3 bases: TGTGCCAGCAGTTTAGGAGGGGTCGCTGAAGCTTTCTTT. Protein sequence: CASSLGGVAEAFF.

About this clonotype: The conserved phenylalanine or tryptophan is not found at the CDR3 terminus, so this likely reflects a read error. The rearrangement joins TRBV6-5 to TRBJ1-1; D perhaps matches TRBD1 (5 bases). CDR3 length: 15 amino acids. V shed 0 bases and J shed 4 bases, with 12 bases lying between them. Germline values: CDR1 MNHEY, CDR2 SVGAGI. Written as DNA, the CDR3 is TGTGCCAGCAGTTACTCGGGGGGGAGAGCCACTGAAGCTTTCTAT. It yields the protein CASSYSGGRATEAFY.